This entry features one T cell receptor (beta chain) sequence. Its antigen is not identified. The method was immunoSEQ multiplex PCR; TCRdb's version includes in-frame clones alone and lacks a portion of them. The table includes 45,000 to 60,000 clones, 87% detected once. Trimming pared 0 bases from V and 5 bases from J, leaving 8 bases between. Per the germline V gene, CDR1 is SGHAT and CDR2 is FQNNGV. The CDR3 runs 13 residues. This sample is part of a study of T cell responses to AZD1222 COVID-19 vaccine. Study-level findings and limits: At baseline, seropositivity was found in only a handful of AZD1222 recipients. Of spike-specific TCRs, nearly half reportedly target regions left unmutated in variants. Vaccination with two AZD1222 doses was followed by a rise in Spike-specific TCR breadth and depth.

Specimen: peripheral blood, collected on day 0 of AZD1222 vaccination. The chain recombines TRBV11-2 with TRBJ2-7, with a weak D call TRBD2 (5 bases). The source of this sequence is an adult in good health. The CDR3 loop reads CASSLDMRDEQYF. Here the CDR3 DNA reads TGTGCCAGCAGCTTAGATATGCGGGACGAGCAGTACTTC.